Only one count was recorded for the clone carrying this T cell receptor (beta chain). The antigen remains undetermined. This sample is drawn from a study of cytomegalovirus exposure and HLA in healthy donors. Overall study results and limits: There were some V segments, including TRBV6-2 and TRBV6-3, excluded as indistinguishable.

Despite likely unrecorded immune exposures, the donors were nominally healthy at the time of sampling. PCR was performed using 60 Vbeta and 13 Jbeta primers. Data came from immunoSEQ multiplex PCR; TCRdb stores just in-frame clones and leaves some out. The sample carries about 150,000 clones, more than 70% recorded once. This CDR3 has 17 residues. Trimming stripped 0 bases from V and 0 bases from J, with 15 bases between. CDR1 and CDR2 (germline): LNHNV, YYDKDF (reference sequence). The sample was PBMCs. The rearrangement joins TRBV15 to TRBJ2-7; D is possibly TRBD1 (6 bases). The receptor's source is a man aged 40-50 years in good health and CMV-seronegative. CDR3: CATSRDKWTARSYEQYF. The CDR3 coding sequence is TGTGCCACCAGCAGAGATAAGTGGACAGCGCGCTCCTACGAGCAGTACTTC.